The 28 T cell receptor beta chains listed next were all sequenced from one sample in a study of blood T cell repertoires in COVID-19. Generated by immunoSEQ multiplex PCR, the TCRdb table keeps only in-frame clones and is missing some. This sample has about 89,000 clones, with 75% to 85% found just once. Sequencing was done on a sample of peripheral blood. Receptors were obtained from a woman of 80 years or more with acute or convalescent COVID-19.

This sequence joins TRBV3-1 (or the pseudogene TRBV3-2) and TRBJ2-5; D may be TRBD2 (5 bases). This CDR3 has 13 residues. V lost 6 bases and J lost 4, with 12 bases in between. In germline, CDR1 is LGHDT, CDR2 YNNKEL (reference sequence). The CDR3, as DNA: TGTGCCAGCAGTTTCCGGGGTGGAGAGACCCAGTACTTC. This gives the protein CASSFRGGETQYF.

The chain is built from TRBV24-1 and TRBJ2-3, with 9 bases aligning to TRBD1. The CDR3 totals 15 residues. CDR1 and CDR2 (germline): KGHDR, SFDVKD. V dropped 2 bases and J dropped 1; count of bases not matched to a gene: 0. The CDR3, as DNA: TGTGCCACCAGTGATTGGACAGGGGGCACAGATACGCAGTATTTT. Translation: CATSDWTGGTDTQYF.

Only a few counts were recorded for this clone. The V and J genes are TRBV14 and TRBJ2-7; TRBD1 agrees at 7 bases. The CDR3 has 13 residues. The ends lost 4 bases at V and 4 bases at J; junction bases unmatched: 4. Germline assignment: CDR1 SGHDN and CDR2 FVKESK. The CDR3 region is CASSRGGLYEQYF. The CDR3 DNA reads as TGTGCCAGCAGCCGAGGGGGCTTGTACGAGCAGTACTTC.

This chain joins TRBV9 and TRBJ1-6, with D possibly being TRBD1 (5 bases). This CDR3 is built from 14 residues. Trimming took 4 bases from V and 5 from J, leaving 10 bases between them. Germline loops: CDR1 SGDLS, CDR2 YYNGEE. For the CDR3, the DNA is TGTGCCAGCAGCAGACAGATCAATAATTCACCCCTCCACTTT. Residues: CASSRQINNSPLHF.

The chain couples TRBV11-2 to TRBJ2-7; D is perhaps TRBD1 (6 bases). V was shortened by 7 bases and J by 3 bases, with 19 bases between the two germline ends. CDR1 is SGHAT and CDR2 is FQNNGV in the germline V gene. This CDR3 is built from 15 residues. The CDR3, as DNA: TGTGCCAGCAAGGGTAGCAACAGGGACGGCTACGAGCAGTACTTC. The encoded protein is CASKGSNRDGYEQYF.

The V and J genes are TRBV27 and TRBJ1-2; 8 bases align to TRBD1. CDR3 length equals 18 residues. Looked up from germline, CDR1 is MNHEY and CDR2 is SMNVEV (reference sequence). The ends lost 6 bases at V and 2 bases at J; junction bases unmatched: 17. The CDR3 region has the DNA TGTGCCAGCAGCCTAGCCGGACAGGGTGGGATAATAAACTATGGCTACACCTTC. This translates into CASSLAGQGGIINYGYTF.

The chain combines TRBV5-8 with TRBJ2-1, with 8 bases lining up with TRBD2. CDR1 is SGHTS, CDR2 YDEGEE, per germline. The length of the CDR3 is 18 residues. V dropped 0 bases and J dropped 4; count of bases not matched to a gene: 12. This chain's CDR3 is CASSLEEEWVAGYNEQFF. CDR3 DNA sequence: TGTGCCAGCAGCTTGGAGGAAGAGTGGGTAGCGGGGTACAATGAGCAGTTCTTC.

The chain combines TRBV10-1 with TRBJ2-5; 14 bases fit TRBD2. CDR1 is WNHNN and CDR2 is SYGVQD in the germline V gene (reference sequence). The CDR3 is 15 amino acids. V was clipped by 3 bases and J by 4 bases; unmatched bases: 1. CDR3 coding DNA: TGCGCCAGCAGTGAAGGGACTAGCGGGGGAGAGACCCAGTACTTC. It codes for CASSEGTSGGETQYF.

This chain uses TRBV4-1 with TRBJ2-5; TRBD1 aligns across 7 bases. The V segment lost 1 base and the J segment 3 bases; nucleotides outside the gene matches: 5. Per the germline V gene, CDR1 is MGHRA and CDR2 is YSYEKL. The CDR3 loop spans 15 amino acids. The CDR3 loop reads CASSQGPGQKETQYF. The CDR3 DNA reads as TGCGCCAGCAGCCAAGGCCCGGGACAGAAAGAGACCCAGTACTTC.

The chain links TRBV14 to TRBJ2-7; 11 bases align to TRBD2. Per the germline V gene, CDR1 is SGHDN and CDR2 is FVKESK. This CDR3 has 17 amino acids. V lost 3 bases and J lost 0; bases outside the gene matches: 7. CDR3 DNA sequence: TGTGCCAGCAGCCAGGGTAGCGGGAGGGCCAGCTCCTACGAGCAGTACTTC. Translated: CASSQGSGRASSYEQYF.

The chain has TRBV19 and TRBJ1-2, with TRBD1 identical over 8 bases. Trimming removed 4 bases from V and 2 bases from J; junction bases left unmatched: 12. The CDR3 is 17 amino acids. Germline CDR1 and CDR2: LNHDA and SQIVND (reference sequence). DNA of the CDR3: TGTGCCAGTAGTAAGCAACTAGGACAGGGAAAAAACTATGGCTACACCTTC. The encoded protein is CASSKQLGQGKNYGYTF.

The chain recombines TRBV14 with TRBJ1-2; 9 nucleotides align to TRBD1. V dropped 4 bases and J dropped 8; count of bases not matched to a gene: 11. Germline values: CDR1 SGHDN, CDR2 FVKESK. The CDR3 has 15 amino acids. DNA for the CDR3: TGTGCCAGCAGCCTACCGGGACAGGGCTTCTGGGGCTACACCTTC. Residues: CASSLPGQGFWGYTF.

V is TRBV5-1 and J is TRBJ2-5; TRBD1 matches 9 bases. The J segment lost 5 bases and the V segment lost 2 bases, leaving 4 bases of the junction unmatched. CDR1 is SGHRS and CDR2 is YFSETQ in the germline V gene. The CDR3 has 14 amino acids. CDR3 in amino acids: CASSFPTGGETQYF. The CDR3, as DNA: TGCGCCAGCAGCTTTCCGACAGGGGGGGAGACCCAGTACTTC.

This chain links TRBV19 with TRBJ1-4; no firm D call. CDR1 and CDR2 from the germline V gene are LNHDA and SQIVND (reference sequence). CDR3 length equals 14 residues. With 4 bases removed from V and 2 bases from J, the gap between germline ends came to 8 bases. CDR3 nucleotides: TGTGCCAGTAGTAAACCGGAGACTAATGAAAAACTGTTTTTT. Its translation: CASSKPETNEKLFF. Using reference TRBV19 and TRBJ1-4 for the parts outside the CDR3, the full variable domain is DGGITQSPKYLFRKEGQNVTLSCEQNLNHDAMYWYRQDPGQGLRLIYYSQIVNDFQKGDIAEGYSVSREKKESFPLTVTSAQKNPTAFYLCASSKPETNEKLFFGSGTQLSVL.

The chain uses TRBV5-1 and TRBJ1-1; 10 bases align to TRBD1. CDR3 length equals 14 residues. Germline values: CDR1 SGHRS, CDR2 YFSETQ. After removal of 4 bases from V and 5 bases from J, the junction contained 5 bases not matched to a gene. The CDR3, as DNA: TGCGCCAGCAGCGGGACAGGGGCGGGGACTGAAGCTTTCTTT. This translates into CASSGTGAGTEAFF. Together with reference TRBV5-1 and TRBJ1-1, the CDR3 gives the full variable domain: KAGVTQTPRYLIKTRGQQVTLSCSPISGHRSVSWYQQTPGQGLQFLFEYFSETQRNKGNFPGRFSGRQFSNSRSEMNVSTLELGDSALYLCASSGTGAGTEAFFGQGTRLTVV.

The chain carries TRBV13 and TRBJ2-3; 10 bases line up with TRBD2. The CDR3 runs 16 residues. Germline trimming cut 5 bases from V and 8 bases from J; bases unmatched to any gene: 13. In germline, CDR1 is PRHDT, CDR2 FYEKMQ (reference sequence). The CDR3 sequence is CASSPRGAGGSGTQYF. The CDR3 DNA sequence: TGTGCCAGCAGCCCTCGTGGAGCGGGGGGGTCTGGTACGCAGTATTTT.

This sequence joins TRBV6-5 and TRBJ1-2; D is perhaps TRBD1 (5 bases). Trimming shortened V by 6 bases and J by 4 bases, and 15 bases separated the two germline ends. Germline V CDR1 and CDR2: MNHEY, SVGAGI. CDR3 length equals 14 residues. This CDR3 reads CASSHGSQGYGYTF. CDR3 bases: TGTGCCAGCAGCCACGGAAGTCAGGGCTATGGCTACACCTTC.

The rearrangement links TRBV19 to TRBJ1-1; perhaps TRBD1 as D (6 bases). There are 12 residues in the CDR3. V shed 2 bases and J shed 11 bases, with 12 bases lying between them. Germline V gene data show CDR1 as LNHDA and CDR2 as SQIVND (reference sequence). The CDR3 reads CASSIPGTYAFF. The CDR3, as DNA: TGTGCCAGTAGTATACCCGGGACATACGCTTTCTTT. Complete variable domain (other parts from reference TRBV19 and TRBJ1-1): DGGITQSPKYLFRKEGQNVTLSCEQNLNHDAMYWYRQDPGQGLRLIYYSQIVNDFQKGDIAEGYSVSREKKESFPLTVTSAQKNPTAFYLCASSIPGTYAFFGQGTRLTVV.

This chain links TRBV14 with TRBJ2-2, with 15 positions matching TRBD2. Trimming at V came to 2 bases and at J to 4 bases, leaving 8 bases not matched to a gene. Germline V gene lookup returns CDR1 SGHDN and CDR2 FVKESK. This CDR3 is built from 19 residues. CDR3 bases: TGTGCCAGCAGCCAAACTATGGGACTAGCGGGAGGAGTCACCGGGGAGCTGTTTTTT. This encodes CASSQTMGLAGGVTGELFF.

The chain couples TRBV20-1 to TRBJ2-1; 13 bases align to TRBD2. Germline CDR1 is DFQATT and CDR2 is SNEGSKA (reference sequence). The CDR3 is made up of 15 amino acids. V was clipped by 3 bases and J by 7 bases; unmatched bases: 6. The DNA for the CDR3 is TGCAGTGCTAGTACCGGGACTAGCGGGACAAATGAGCAGTTCTTC. It codes for CSASTGTSGTNEQFF.

This clone showed up just once. The chain combines TRBV5-1 with TRBJ2-3; tentatively, D is TRBD1 (7 bases). CDR3 length: 15 amino acids. Deletions cut 4 bases from V and 4 bases from J, with 16 bases between. From germline, CDR1 is SGHRS and CDR2 YFSETQ. The CDR3, as DNA: TGCGCCAGCAGCACGGGGGACAGTCGGGCAGATACGCAGTATTTT. It specifies CASSTGDSRADTQYF. Filled out from reference TRBV5-1 and TRBJ2-3, the complete variable domain reads KAGVTQTPRYLIKTRGQQVTLSCSPISGHRSVSWYQQTPGQGLQFLFEYFSETQRNKGNFPGRFSGRQFSNSRSEMNVSTLELGDSALYLCASSTGDSRADTQYFGPGTRLTVL.

This chain joins TRBV24-1 and TRBJ2-2; D possibly corresponds to TRBD1 (6 bases). This CDR3 contains 14 residues. Germline values: CDR1 KGHDR, CDR2 SFDVKD. The ends were cut back, 9 bases at V and 1 base at J, with 11 bases in the middle. CDR3: CATAGTMNTGELFF. The CDR3 DNA follows: TGTGCCACCGCCGGGACAATGAACACCGGGGAGCTGTTTTTT.

V usage is TRBV5-1 and J usage is TRBJ2-7; D possibly corresponds to TRBD2 (6 bases). Germline-derived CDR1 and CDR2 are SGHRS and YFSETQ. Between the trimmed V and J ends, which lost 0 bases and 4 bases, there was a span of 17 bases. This CDR3 contains 16 residues. Here the CDR3 reads CASSLVPGTPYYEQYF. The CDR3, as DNA: TGCGCCAGCAGCTTGGTTCCGGGGACTCCTTATTACGAGCAGTACTTC. Filled out from reference TRBV5-1 and TRBJ2-7, the complete variable domain reads KAGVTQTPRYLIKTRGQQVTLSCSPISGHRSVSWYQQTPGQGLQFLFEYFSETQRNKGNFPGRFSGRQFSNSRSEMNVSTLELGDSALYLCASSLVPGTPYYEQYFGPGTRLTVT.

The chain joins TRBV2 to TRBJ2-1; D unresolved. CDR3 size: 14 residues. The V end lost 2 bases, the J end lost 0 bases, and 5 bases lay between the germline ends. The germline V gene has CDR1 SNHLY and CDR2 FYNNEI. The CDR3 DNA is TGTGCCAGCAGTGAAACGAGCTCCTACAATGAGCAGTTCTTC. This encodes CASSETSSYNEQFF.

Only one count was recorded for this clone. CDR3 DNA: TGCGCCAGCAGCTTGGATGCCCCAGGGTGGTCCTCCTACGAGCAGTACTTC. This encodes CASSLDAPGWSSYEQYF. The chain is built from TRBV5-1 and TRBJ2-7, with a tentative D call TRBD1 (5 bases). This CDR3 comprises 17 residues. Trimming took 0 bases from V and 0 from J, leaving 16 bases between them. CDR1 SGHRS and CDR2 YFSETQ come from the germline V gene. Complete variable domain (other parts from reference TRBV5-1 and TRBJ2-7): KAGVTQTPRYLIKTRGQQVTLSCSPISGHRSVSWYQQTPGQGLQFLFEYFSETQRNKGNFPGRFSGRQFSNSRSEMNVSTLELGDSALYLCASSLDAPGWSSYEQYFGPGTRLTVT.

J is TRBJ1-3 and V is TRBV7-6; D is possibly TRBD1 (6 bases). Germline V gene sequence: CDR1 SGHVS, CDR2 FNYEAQ. The CDR3 is 14 amino acids. V dropped 3 bases and J dropped 4 bases, with 10 bases sitting between them. For the CDR3, the DNA is TGTGCCAGCAGCTTCCGGGGGGCCGGAAACACCATATATTTT. This translates into CASSFRGAGNTIYF.

J is TRBJ1-5 and V is TRBV7-9, with D possibly matching TRBD1 (6 bases). This CDR3 has 16 amino acids. CDR1 is SEHNR and CDR2 is FQNEAQ in the germline V gene (reference sequence). Trimming took 0 bases from V and 3 from J, leaving 12 bases between them. CDR3 coding DNA: TGTGCCAGCAGCTTAGCGCTCGGGGACACCAATCAGCCCCAGCATTTT. Translating it yields CASSLALGDTNQPQHF.

This clone was seen more than once but under ten times. The chain employs TRBV18 and TRBJ2-1; D not certain. The CDR3 contains 14 residues. CDR1 is KGHSH, CDR2 LQKENI, per germline. With 3 bases removed from V and 0 bases from J, the gap between germline ends came to 6 bases. The CDR3 nucleotides read TGTGCCAGCTCACCGACTGTCTCCTACAATGAGCAGTTCTTC. This sequence encodes CASSPTVSYNEQFF.